This is a list of T cell receptor beta chains from one sample in a study of human T cells and chemical hapten exposure. MiXCR was run by TCRdb on the RACE reads, yielding one entry per CDR3 protein. The sample has 150,000 to 200,000 distinct CDR3 sequences, under 25% seen once. The starting material was whole blood, obtained in connection with sensitization to the hapten diphenylcyclopropenone (DPC). Source of these receptors: a woman aged 40 to 50 with alopecia areata. Some clones in this sample may be carry-over from other donors' samples. Both conserved end residues are part of each CDR3. D genes are given only for firm matches. Clone sizes are given selectively: once, few, many, or a class where the clone is expanded.

clone size	V gene	J gene	D gene	CDR3 protein	CDR3 DNA
NA	TRBV6-6	TRBJ2-2	NA	CASSYGLLTGELFF	TGTGCCAGCAGTTACGGTCTTCTCACCGGGGAGCTGTTTTTT
few	TRBV28	TRBJ2-7	NA	CASLGGNSYEQYF	TGTGCCAGCCTGGGGGGCAATTCCTACGAGCAGTACTTC
NA	TRBV10-3	TRBJ2-7	NA	CAIEAGAGTYEQYF	TGTGCCATCGAGGCGGGGGCCGGCACCTACGAGCAGTACTTC
few	TRBV6-6	TRBJ1-2	TRBD1	CASSLQGIYGYTF	TGTGCCAGCAGCCTACAGGGGATCTATGGCTACACCTTC
NA	TRBV29-1	TRBJ2-2	NA	CSVELQGRSNTGELFF	TGCAGCGTTGAACTACAGGGGAGGTCGAACACCGGGGAGCTGTTTTTT
NA	TRBV7-9	TRBJ1-1	NA	CASSLEGVNTEAFF	TGTGCCAGCAGTTTGGAAGGGGTGAACACTGAAGCTTTCTTT
NA	TRBV4-3	TRBJ2-7	NA	CASSQVLQGEQYF	TGCGCCAGCAGCCAAGTACTGCAAGGCGAGCAGTACTTC
NA	TRBV20-1	TRBJ2-3	TRBD2	CSASAGRGWADTQYF	TGCAGTGCTAGTGCCGGGAGGGGGTGGGCAGATACGCAGTATTTT
few	TRBV27	TRBJ1-5	NA	CASGLRGAYSNQPQHF	TGTGCCAGCGGCTTGAGGGGGGCTTATAGCAATCAGCCCCAGCATTTT
few	TRBV2	TRBJ2-6	NA	CASSELGSANVLTF	TGTGCCAGCAGTGAATTAGGGAGCGCCAACGTCCTGACTTTC
few	TRBV5-1	TRBJ1-6	NA	CASSSTGGNSPLHF	TGCGCCAGCAGCTCAACTGGCGGGAATTCACCCCTCCACTTT
NA	TRBV27	TRBJ2-7	TRBD2	CASSLYPGPAGGFSYEQYF	TGTGCCAGCAGTTTATACCCTGGCCCAGCGGGAGGGTTCTCCTACGAGCAGTACTTC
few	TRBV3-1	TRBJ1-1	NA	CASSQLRPPEAFF	TGTGCCAGCAGCCAATTGCGCCCGCCTGAAGCTTTCTTT
many	TRBV28	TRBJ1-1	TRBD1	CASRRDRGEAFF	TGTGCCAGCAGGCGGGACAGGGGAGAAGCTTTCTTT
few	TRBV9	TRBJ2-1	NA	CASSVGEGEQFF	TGTGCCAGCAGCGTAGGTGAGGGGGAGCAGTTCTTC
NA	TRBV5-1	TRBJ1-3	TRBD1	CASSGTGGDSGNTIYF	TGCGCCAGCAGCGGGACAGGGGGCGACTCTGGAAACACCATATATTTT
few	TRBV5-1	TRBJ2-7	TRBD2	CASTYSGTSYEQYF	TGCGCCAGTACGTATTCCGGGACTAGCTACGAGCAGTACTTC
NA	TRBV4-2	TRBJ2-3	TRBD2	CASSQVSGRADTQYF	TGTGCCAGCAGCCAAGTTAGCGGGAGGGCAGATACGCAGTATTTT
many	TRBV28	TRBJ2-1	NA	CASTISGMGSYNEQFF	TGTGCCAGCACGATTTCAGGGATGGGCTCCTACAATGAGCAGTTCTTC
NA	TRBV5-1	TRBJ1-5	TRBD1	CASSLDTGGGQPQHF	TGCGCCAGCAGCTTGGACACAGGGGGCGGTCAGCCCCAGCATTTT
NA	TRBV6-5	TRBJ2-7	TRBD2	CASRALGLASSREQYF	TGTGCCAGCAGGGCTCTAGGACTAGCGTCGTCCAGGGAGCAGTACTTC
few	TRBV7-2	TRBJ2-3	NA	CASSSEWLRTDTQYF	TGTGCCAGCAGCTCCGAGTGGCTTAGAACAGATACGCAGTATTTT
NA	TRBV6-2/TRBV6-3	TRBJ2-1	NA	CASSYSSSYNEQFF	TGTGCCAGCAGTTACAGCAGCTCCTACAATGAGCAGTTCTTC
NA	TRBV2	TRBJ2-3	TRBD1	CASSAITGGVGDTQYF	TGTGCCAGCAGTGCGATAACAGGGGGAGTTGGAGATACGCAGTATTTT
NA	TRBV6-6	TRBJ2-3	TRBD2	CAGGSTNTQYF	TGCGCGGGAGGGAGCACAAATACGCAGTATTTT
NA	TRBV9	TRBJ2-1	TRBD2	CASSPTGLVSVREQFF	TGTGCCAGCAGCCCCACCGGACTAGTCTCGGTGCGTGAGCAGTTCTTC
many	TRBV9	TRBJ1-5	NA	CASSRAPLGPHLEPQHF	TGTGCCAGCAGCCGAGCCCCGTTGGGGCCCCATCTTGAGCCCCAGCATTTT
NA	TRBV20-1	TRBJ1-1	TRBD1	CRKDRANTEAFF	TGCAGGAAGGACAGGGCGAACACTGAAGCTTTCTTT
few	TRBV19	TRBJ2-2	NA	CASSPGFGWAGELFF	TGTGCCAGTAGTCCCGGCTTCGGGTGGGCCGGGGAGCTGTTTTTT
NA	TRBV7-9	TRBJ2-5	NA	CASHGRNQETQYF	TGTGCCAGCCACGGACGAAACCAAGAGACCCAGTACTTC
NA	TRBV6-2/TRBV6-3	TRBJ2-7	NA	CASRDALPAGRREQYF	TGTGCCAGCAGGGACGCACTTCCAGCAGGAAGGAGGGAGCAGTACTTC
NA	TRBV5-1	TRBJ1-5	NA	CASSLPGQPQHF	TGCGCCAGCAGCTTGCCGGGTCAGCCCCAGCATTTT
many	TRBV9	TRBJ1-1	NA	CASSGHVGTEAFF	TGTGCCAGCAGCGGACACGTGGGGACTGAAGCTTTCTTT
few	TRBV4-2	TRBJ1-2	NA	CASSQSITGTYGYTF	TGTGCCAGCAGCCAATCAATTACCGGGACCTATGGCTACACCTTC
few	TRBV20-1	TRBJ2-7	NA	CSARGHYISYEQYF	TGCAGTGCTAGAGGGCACTACATCTCCTACGAGCAGTACTTC
many	TRBV28	TRBJ2-7	NA	CASSGTFSEQYF	TGTGCCAGCAGCGGCACCTTTTCCGAGCAGTACTTC
many	TRBV29-1	TRBJ1-2	NA	CSVGRSSGYTF	TGCAGCGTCGGACGGTCGTCTGGCTACACCTTC
once	TRBV7-9	TRBJ2-7	TRBD2	CASSPSSGAYEQYF	TGTGCCAGCAGCCCAAGTAGCGGGGCCTACGAGCAGTACTTC
NA	TRBV19	TRBJ1-5	NA	CASHSDRIDQPQHF	TGTGCCAGCCATTCCGACAGGATTGATCAGCCCCAGCATTTT
NA	TRBV21-1	TRBJ2-7	NA	CASSKVNSRDYSYEQYF	TGTGCCAGCAGCAAAGTCAATTCTCGGGACTACTCCTACGAGCAGTACTTC
NA	TRBV5-1	TRBJ1-2	NA	CASSSYQGGNYGYTF	TGCGCCAGCAGCTCGTACCAAGGGGGAAACTATGGCTACACCTTC
few	TRBV10-3	TRBJ2-6	TRBD2	CAIRATSGASGANVLTF	TGTGCCATCAGGGCGACTAGCGGGGCCTCTGGGGCCAACGTCCTGACTTTC
few	TRBV2	TRBJ1-2	NA	CASASGAAGYGYTF	TGTGCCAGCGCGTCCGGGGCGGCTGGCTATGGCTACACCTTC
NA	TRBV10-3	TRBJ2-5	NA	CAISESRVETQYF	TGTGCCATCAGTGAGAGCAGGGTCGAGACCCAGTACTTC
few	TRBV6-2/TRBV6-3	TRBJ1-5	NA	CASSFPDGINQPQHF	TGTGCCAGCAGTTTCCCGGACGGAATCAATCAGCCCCAGCATTTT
NA	TRBV12-3/TRBV12-4	TRBJ2-3	TRBD2	CASSSITSGSSADTQYF	TGTGCCAGCAGTTCTATCACTAGCGGGAGTTCCGCAGATACGCAGTATTTT